This TCR beta chain was found in a study of cytomegalovirus exposure and HLA in healthy donors (dated by TCRdb to the late 2010s). About the study as a whole: The approximately 710 repertoires of the first cohort and the 110 or so validation repertoires were produced on the same platform, according to a later analysis. To predict cytomegalovirus infection status, the study combined high-throughput TCR immunosequencing, statistical association of individual TCRs with disease status, and machine learning. Besides the first cohort of 550 to 750 subjects, a separate validation cohort made up of about 120 different subjects was used. The study was designed to test whether signatures of past pathogen exposure could be identified by cataloging public T cell receptors. Results the study describes overall, beyond this receptor: A later analysis lacked HLA typing for the validation cohort, so it scored co-occurrence in that cohort across all 110 or so repertoires. In the study, 164 TCR beta chains were listed as associated with cytomegalovirus. In vitro tests confirmed that a few of the cytomegalovirus-associated TCR beta chains recognize cytomegalovirus antigens. The authors suggested that the approach could potentially be extended to other disease states and immunological phenotypes. Most TCR sequences were seen in very few donors, while some public TCRs were found in many individuals. A later analysis found that TCRs clustered in the first cohort also tended to co-occur in the roughly 120 validation repertoires, with 94% of cluster scores above 0. Cytomegalovirus status was reported to be diagnosed by the classifier with high specificity and sensitivity in both the original and validation cohorts.

V is clipped by 5 bases and J by 7 bases, and the sequence between their germline boundaries is 14 bases long. The CDR3 measures 13 amino acids from cysteine to phenylalanine. The read is trimmed to its CDR3 DNA, 39 bases read in frame from base 1. The germline V gene specifies SQVTM as CDR1 and ANQGSEA as CDR2. Receptors were amplified or captured by the immunoSEQ multiplex PCR assay. In the original analysis: To diagnose cytomegalovirus status from the catalog of TCR beta chain sequences, a statistical classification framework was built. TCRdb re-hosts the immuneACCESS table, in-frame sequences only. Its copies lack some clones; in the studies checked, an unresolved V gene accounts for under half of them, and the cause for the rest is not known. From that table come the V and J calls and clone size; the DNA was used to work out D and trimming. The sample data list 150,000 to 200,000 clones, and roughly 83% of these were observed just once. Over 1.1% of the sample is held by the ten biggest clonotypes.

Separate from the approximately 700-subject first cohort, the validation cohort of about 120 subjects was the group to which the donors belonged. Points on this clone: Its antigen has not been determined. Base qualities are not at hand, and no much larger clone is one base apart.

The specimen was PBMCs. The chain is encoded by TRBV29-1 joined to TRBJ1-4; the D segment cannot be called with confidence. This sequence was found in a woman between 18 and 29 years old in good health and CMV-seronegative. The bases read TGCAGCGTTTCTCTTAAGGGAGGTGAAAAACTGTTTTTT. Translated, this gives CSVSLKGGEKLFF.